This T cell receptor (beta chain) appears in the sequencing data of a study of PD-L1 blockade in urothelial cancer (dated by TCRdb to the late 2010s). About the study as a whole: All patients started therapy around 2014 and received atezolizumab 1,200 mg intravenously every 3 weeks. Blood samples were analyzed 3 weeks after the start of treatment (second dose) and 6 weeks after the start of treatment. Blood samples yielded a median of roughly 140,000 T cells and more than 80,000 unique TCRs, with median clonality around 0.084. Somatic, immune and clinical correlates of response to PD-L1 blockade with atezolizumab in urothelial cancer were the focus of an exploratory multi-omic analysis. Pretreatment tumor samples, along with matched peripheral blood serially collected before and after atezolizumab treatment, were subjected to TCR sequencing. In the same patients who had TCR sequencing, pretreatment tumors also underwent whole exome sequencing and RNA sequencing. Eight to ten patients achieved durable clinical benefit and about 19 did not. Around 30 patients had pretreatment blood TCR-seq, around 25 had at least one posttreatment blood collection, and around 25 had tumor TCR-seq. Durable clinical benefit was defined as progression-free survival longer than 6 months, and TCR features were also tested against progression-free and overall survival. An ECOG performance status of 0 or 1 was recorded for the patients, and 0 to 3 prior chemotherapy regimens had been received by the patients. About 90% of the 29 patients were identified as males with urothelial cancer of bladder origin, and a prior smoking history was reported by 18 of 29 patients.

Points the paper makes about the study in general: Patients with durable benefit showed greater expansion of tumor-associated TCR clones in peripheral blood 3 weeks after starting treatment (n ≈ 21, p = 0.022). Because of the small sample size (n ≈ 27) and the many exploratory analyses performed, the results are intended to be regarded as hypothesis-generating. Improved progression-free and overall survival was associated with having pretreatment peripheral blood TCR clonality below the median.

Each PCR received spiked-in synthetic TCR analog templates so that absolute template abundance could be estimated from read counts. TCRbeta CDR3 regions were amplified from genomic DNA with bias-controlled V and J gene primers using the immunoSEQ assay. Sequencing of rearranged TCRbeta segments was performed at approximately 20X coverage. The published analysis was carried out like this. Sequencing errors were corrected by clustering and CDR3s were annotated against IMGT to assign V, D and J genes. Downstream analyses used only productive TCRbeta rearrangements and left out out-of-frame or stop-codon sequences. Clonality was calculated as one minus the Shannon entropy normalized by the log of the number of unique productive sequences. Clones differing between time points or between blood and tumor were identified by Fisher's exact test with Benjamini-Hochberg correction at adjusted p below 0.01. Held by TCRdb, this immuneACCESS table contains in-frame sequences only and omits some clones. Under half of the omission traces to an unresolved V gene where checked; the cause of the rest is unknown. Clone size and V and J calls were adopted from that table, with D and trimming inferred from the DNA. Across this sample there are tens of thousands of clones, with 85% seen only once. Jointly, the top ten make up about 15% of the sample.

In light of the paper, this sample's time point label describes: pretreatment peripheral blood. A total of 25 to 30 patients with locally advanced or metastatic urothelial carcinoma, treated at Memorial Sloan Kettering on a trial protocol, made up the cohort. Peripheral blood mononuclear cells were collected from each patient pretreatment and during treatment, giving between 1 and 8 total time points per patient. The Qiagen DNeasy Blood extraction kit was used to purify genomic DNA from total PBMCs and from tumor samples. PBMCs were collected pretreatment and during treatment and were isolated and stored as previously described. With regard to this clone: Its antigen has not been determined. One base away there is no much larger clone; base qualities are not given.

Clipping removes 5 bases from V and 8 bases from J, with 8 as the unmatched junction base count. The germline V gene provides CDR1 SNHLY and CDR2 FYNNEI. There are 14 amino acids in the CDR3, from cysteine to phenylalanine inclusive. Only the CDR3 portion is preserved as DNA: 42 bases, with reading frame beginning at the first base. The rearranged segments are TRBV2 and TRBJ1-4; TRBD1 matches 7 bases in the middle. The TCR was taken from a man of 80 years or more with urothelial cancer. The material was PBMCs, obtained around atezolizumab (anti-PD-L1) treatment. The CDR3 reads as follows: CASSFRQGTEKLFF. The sequenced DNA: TGTGCCAGCAGTTTTCGACAGGGTACGGAAAAACTGTTTTTT. With all but the CDR3 taken from the reference TRBV2 and TRBJ1-4 genes, the full variable domain is: EPEVTQTPSHQVTQMGQEVILRCVPISNHLYFYWYRQILGQKVEFLVSFYNNEISEKSEIFDDQFSVERPDGSNFTLKIRSTKLEDSAMYFCASSFRQGTEKLFFGSGTQLSVL.